Following are 12 T cell receptor beta chains from one sample sequenced in a study of response to subunit inactivated influenza vaccine. TCRdb analysed the RT-PCR reads with MiXCR anew, one entry per CDR3 protein. This table has 530,000 or so distinct CDR3 sequences, approximately 12% appearing once. This specimen consisted of PBMCs from blood, obtained on the day of vaccination. Source of these receptors: a man in his fifties or sixties who received an inactivated influenza vaccine.

The DNA for the CDR3 is TGTGCCAGCAGAGTGGCCTTCGCTAATGAAAAACTGTTTTTT. This gives the protein CASRVAFANEKLFF. The V call is TRBV2, the J call TRBJ1-4; no firm D call. Germline V lookup: CDR1 SNHLY, CDR2 FYNNEI. The CDR3 extends over 14 amino acids. V lost 6 bases, J lost 3 bases, and 11 bases lay in between. Combining the CDR3 with reference TRBV2 and TRBJ1-4 gives the whole variable domain EPEVTQTPSHQVTQMGQEVILRCVPISNHLYFYWYRQILGQKVEFLVSFYNNEISEKSEIFDDQFSVERPDGSNFTLKIRSTKLEDSAMYFCASRVAFANEKLFFGSGTQLSVL.

The gene calls are TRBV6-2 or TRBV6-3 and TRBJ1-5; 8 positions match TRBD1. V was pared by 5 bases and J by 6 bases, with 6 bases of the junction left unmatched. CDR3 length: 14 amino acids. The germline gives CDR1 MNHEY, CDR2 SVGEGT. The CDR3 loop is CASSRTGPLQPQHF. In DNA, the CDR3 is TGTGCCAGCAGTAGGACAGGGCCTCTTCAGCCCCAGCATTTT.

V and J are TRBV9 and TRBJ2-2; D may be TRBD2 (7 bases). Germline assignment: CDR1 SGDLS and CDR2 YYNGEE. The CDR3 is made up of 16 amino acids. Trimming shortened V by 4 bases and J by 1 base, and 14 bases separated the two germline ends. The CDR3: CASSPRAGQNTGELFF. For the CDR3, the DNA is TGTGCCAGCAGCCCGAGAGCGGGACAGAACACCGGGGAGCTGTTTTTT.

Points on this clonotype: A much more abundant neighbour one base away suggests this may be a read error. V usage is TRBV11-2 and J usage is TRBJ2-1; D is uncertain. The CDR3 has 15 amino acids. Trimming stripped 5 bases from V and 2 bases from J, with 13 bases between. Germline CDR1 SGHAT, CDR2 FQNNGV. In DNA form, the CDR3 reads TGTGCCAGCAGCGGAGCGTCGGACCCCTACAATGAGCAGTTCTTC. Encoded protein: CASSGASDPYNEQFF. Together with reference TRBV11-2 and TRBJ2-1, the CDR3 gives the full variable domain: EAGVAQSPRYKIIEKRQSVAFWCNPISGHATLYWYQQILGQGPKLLIQFQNNGVVDDSQLPKDRFSAERLKGVDSTLKIQPAKLEDSAVYLCASSGASDPYNEQFFGPGTRLTVL.

Ten or more counts support this clonotype. This CDR3 is CASSLGQGIGGYTF. The CDR3 nucleotides read TGTGCCAGCAGCCTGGGACAGGGAATAGGTGGCTACACCTTC. The V call is TRBV11-1, the J call TRBJ1-2; 9 bases map to TRBD1. CDR3 length equals 14 residues. From germline, CDR1 is SGHAT and CDR2 FQDESV (reference sequence). With V trimmed by 5 bases and J by 7 bases, 8 bases remained unmatched.

This clonotype was found a few times. This sequence joins TRBV21-1 and TRBJ2-5; TRBD1, the table's D call, was not compared with the DNA. TRBV21-1 is labeled a pseudogene. CDR3 size: 15 residues. In DNA form, the CDR3 reads TGTGCCAGCAGCTTCCGACAGGGGATGAGGGAGACCCAGTACTTC. This gives the protein CASSFRQGMRETQYF.

The rearrangement joins TRBV7-9 to TRBJ1-4; the D gene is possibly TRBD1 (6 bases). Trimming removed 5 bases at V and 8 bases at J, with 15 bases between. The CDR3 contains 14 residues. Germline V gene data show CDR1 as SEHNR and CDR2 as FQNEAQ (reference sequence). In nucleotides, the CDR3 is TGTGCCAGCAGCCCGACAGGCAGTGCGGAAAAACTGTTTTTT. As protein: CASSPTGSAEKLFF.

This clonotype has more than one count but fewer than ten. The rearrangement uses TRBV10-3 and TRBJ2-1, with 8 bases fitting TRBD2. The CDR3 runs 18 residues. The germline CDR1 and CDR2 sequences are ENHRY and SYGVKD. Trimming took 0 bases from V and 10 from J; bases not matched to a gene: 17. The CDR3: CAISESVLAELSQGEQFF. The CDR3 bases are TGTGCCATCAGTGAGTCCGTACTAGCGGAACTTTCTCAAGGGGAGCAGTTCTTC.

This chain uses TRBV7-7 with TRBJ2-1; D gene ambiguous. With 5 bases removed from V and 6 bases from J, the gap between germline ends came to 17 bases. Germline V gene data show CDR1 as SSHAT and CDR2 as FNYEAQ (reference sequence). The CDR3 loop spans 15 amino acids. As DNA, the CDR3 is TGTGCCAGCAGCGCCGGGTCGACCTCTAGCAATGAGCAGTTCTTC. Amino acid sequence: CASSAGSTSSNEQFF.

There are a few counts of this clonotype. The chain is built from TRBV11-2 and TRBJ2-3; the D gene is possibly TRBD2 (5 bases). CDR3 length: 14 residues. CDR1 and CDR2 (germline): SGHAT, FQNNGV. Trimming took 6 bases from V and 8 from J, leaving 18 bases between them. The CDR3 reads CASSSTGFFSTQYF. DNA for the CDR3: TGTGCCAGCAGTTCGACGGGGTTTTTCTCTACGCAGTATTTT. The variable domain in full, with the rest retrieved from reference TRBV11-2 and TRBJ2-3, is EAGVAQSPRYKIIEKRQSVAFWCNPISGHATLYWYQQILGQGPKLLIQFQNNGVVDDSQLPKDRFSAERLKGVDSTLKIQPAKLEDSAVYLCASSSTGFFSTQYFGPGTRLTVL.

This clonotype was seen a handful of times. V and J are TRBV6-5 and TRBJ1-1; D might be TRBD1 (6 bases). Germline V gene data show CDR1 as MNHEY and CDR2 as SVGAGI. The CDR3 has 15 residues. V lost 0 bases to trimming and J lost 4 bases, with 12 bases between them. CDR3 residues: CASSYSRQAGTEAFF. CDR3 nucleotides: TGTGCCAGCAGTTACTCGAGACAGGCGGGCACTGAAGCTTTCTTT.

This clonotype was seen a few times. The rearrangement uses TRBV5-1 and TRBJ1-1; weak D call: TRBD1 (6 bases). Trimming left V 4 bases short and J 6 bases short, with 22 bases between. CDR1 SGHRS and CDR2 YFSETQ come from the germline V gene. The CDR3 runs to 16 residues. The CDR3, as DNA: TGCGCCAGCAGCAGGGGGGCCGGGGCCGCGAGGGCTGAAGCTTTCTTT. It specifies CASSRGAGAARAEAFF.